A selection of T cell receptor beta chains follows, all from one sample in a study of shared clonotypes between healthy human individuals. Some clones are missing from TCRdb's copy, which holds only in-frame ones; the method was immunoSEQ multiplex PCR. The sample yields 2.5 million or so clones, roughly 92% seen once. The sequencing input was naive CD4+ T cells sorted from blood. These receptors were obtained from a young man in good health. Each CDR3 is given without its conserved first and last residue.

J gene | V gene | CDR3 length | CDR3 protein
TRBJ2-1 | TRBV5-4 | 13 | ASSLDSGTGREQF
TRBJ2-1 | TRBV27 | 15 | ASSRTSGRVGYNEQF
TRBJ1-3 | TRBV6-1 | 11 | ASGARGADTIY
TRBJ2-7 | TRBV18 | 12 | ASSPKASSYEQY
TRBJ2-4 | TRBV11-3 | 12 | ASSSREDKNIQY
TRBJ1-4 | TRBV5-1 | 13 | ASSQDRASNEKLF
TRBJ2-7 | TRBV6-1 | 11 | ASRGDRAYEQY
TRBJ2-7 | TRBV29-1 | 9 | SVEGSYEQY
TRBJ2-3 | TRBV4-1 | 15 | ASSNPASGRTTDTQY
TRBJ2-5 | TRBV19 | 11 | ASPGRNQETQY
TRBJ1-1 | TRBV6-6 | 11 | ASSYSFRDGAF
TRBJ1-5 | TRBV6-6 | 12 | ASSKTAVDQPQH
TRBJ2-2 | TRBV19 | 12 | ASSIERNTGELF
TRBJ1-2 | TRBV7-9 | 16 | ASSLLVRREPPNYGYT
TRBJ2-7 | TRBV18 | 12 | ASSPSDGSYEQY
TRBJ1-2 | TRBV25-1 | 12 | ASSEGQAYYGYT
TRBJ1-1 | TRBV5-1 | 13 | ASSLAIGKDTEAF
TRBJ1-6 | TRBV6-1 | 13 | ASSDLTELNSPLH
TRBJ1-2 | TRBV25-1 | 11 | ASSGGGIIGYT
TRBJ1-4 | TRBV10-3 | 12 | AISESGDTEKLF
TRBJ1-5 | TRBV19 | 12 | ASSPTGGGQPQH
TRBJ2-7 | TRBV27 | 13 | ASSPLRAGSYEQY
TRBJ1-3 | TRBV5-4 | 12 | ASSFRGQGNTIY
TRBJ2-4 | TRBV18 | 13 | ASSVGEEGKNIQY
TRBJ2-7 | TRBV7-9 | 12 | ASIDSDQPYEQY
TRBJ1-5 | TRBV28 | 14 | ASSLPWGQGVQPQH
TRBJ2-1 | TRBV11-1 | 13 | ASSLVQGAGGEQF
TRBJ2-7 | TRBV5-1 | 13 | ASSLAIGGSYEQY
TRBJ1-2 | TRBV2 | 11 | ANSRGGNYGYT
TRBJ2-7 | TRBV7-2 | 13 | ASSSTGTRTYEQY
TRBJ2-7 | TRBV28 | 13 | ASSRGQGNSYEQY
TRBJ2-5 | TRBV4-1 | 11 | ASSQELRKTQY
TRBJ1-2 | TRBV5-4 | 13 | ASSLGGRTNYGYT
TRBJ2-3 | TRBV5-4 | 13 | ASSLALAGADTQY
TRBJ1-3 | TRBV18 | 13 | ASSPRDNSGNTIY
TRBJ2-1 | TRBV19 | 14 | ASSTRDLGGYNEQF
TRBJ1-2 | TRBV7-9 | 10 | ASQEGPDGYT
TRBJ2-7 | TRBV7-2 | 13 | ASSLRTGGSYEQY
TRBJ1-2 | TRBV30 | 13 | AWNHRGTGRHGYT
TRBJ1-5 | TRBV7-2 | 11 | ASSLRGEQPQH
TRBJ2-2 | TRBV11-3 | 14 | ASSKQGTANTGELF
TRBJ1-2 | TRBV18 | 11 | ASSQTGGDGYT
TRBJ2-1 | TRBV2 | 9 | ASSAGAEQF
TRBJ1-3 | TRBV30 | 9 | AWGGERTIY
TRBJ1-1 | TRBV7-8 | 13 | ASSFSRVKDTEAF
TRBJ2-1 | TRBV18 | 13 | ASSPPSGRVNEQF
TRBJ1-4 | TRBV5-4 | 13 | ASSLAGGAGEKLF
TRBJ1-4 | TRBV5-5 | 11 | ASRTGTNEKLF
TRBJ2-7 | TRBV19 | 13 | ASSMGTGGVYEQY